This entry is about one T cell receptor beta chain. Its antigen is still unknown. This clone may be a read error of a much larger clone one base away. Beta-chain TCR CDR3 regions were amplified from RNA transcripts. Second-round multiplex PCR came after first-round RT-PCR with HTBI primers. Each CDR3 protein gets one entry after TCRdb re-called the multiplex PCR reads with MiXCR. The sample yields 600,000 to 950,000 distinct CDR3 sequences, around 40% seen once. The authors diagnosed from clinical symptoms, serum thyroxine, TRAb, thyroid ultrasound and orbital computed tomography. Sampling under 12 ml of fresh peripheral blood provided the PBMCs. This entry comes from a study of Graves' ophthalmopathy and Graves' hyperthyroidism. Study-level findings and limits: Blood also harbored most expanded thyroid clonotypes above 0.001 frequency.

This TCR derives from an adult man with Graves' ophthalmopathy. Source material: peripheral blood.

CDR3 sequence (DNA): TGCAGCGTTGAAGATACCGGGGCGCGGCTGTGCTTC. Translated, it gives CSVEDTGARLCF. The rearrangement joins TRBV29-1 to TRBJ2-7; either TRBD1 or TRBD2 may supply D (5 bases each). The CDR3 is 12 residues long. The germline V gene encodes CDR1 SQVTM and CDR2 ANQGSEA.